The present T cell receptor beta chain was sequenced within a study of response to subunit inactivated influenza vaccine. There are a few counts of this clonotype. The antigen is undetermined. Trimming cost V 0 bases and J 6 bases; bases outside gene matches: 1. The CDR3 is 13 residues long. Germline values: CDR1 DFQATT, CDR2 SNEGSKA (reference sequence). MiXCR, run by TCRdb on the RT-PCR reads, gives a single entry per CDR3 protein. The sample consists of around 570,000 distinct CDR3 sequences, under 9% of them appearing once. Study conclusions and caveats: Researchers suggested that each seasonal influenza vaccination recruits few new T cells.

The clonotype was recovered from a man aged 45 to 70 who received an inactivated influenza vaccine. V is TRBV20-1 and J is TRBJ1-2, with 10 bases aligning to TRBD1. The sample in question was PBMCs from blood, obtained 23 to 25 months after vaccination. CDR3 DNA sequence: TGCAGTGCTAGAGATGGACAGGGGGATGGCTACACCTTC. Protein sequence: CSARDGQGDGYTF.